This T cell receptor (beta chain) was captured by sequencing in a study of post-analysis software for immune sequencing data. Study summary: Patients with relapsing-remitting, secondary progressive and progressive-relapsing multiple sclerosis courses were all represented.

General study points: F measure grouped same-batch samples tightly together. Versus controls, multiple sclerosis patients showed significantly lower diversity (normalized Chao1). Patients used about 5 TRBV segments, including TRBV5-6, TRBV5-1 and TRBV20-1, more often than controls.

Unique molecular identifiers were built into the TCR beta cDNA libraries. TCRdb reprocessed the PCR reads via MiXCR and lists one record per CDR3 protein. The data hold hundreds of thousands of distinct CDR3 sequences, with about 60% observed a single time. V lost 0 bases, J lost 5 bases, and 9 bases stayed unmatched. The germline V gene has CDR1 MGHRA and CDR2 YSYEKL. The CDR3 spans 18 residues. With respect to this clonotype: Its antigen remains unidentified.

What was sequenced was blood. The V gene is TRBV4-1, the J gene TRBJ2-6, with 8 bases that match TRBD2. This TCR was sampled from a girl aged 2 to 9 with multiple sclerosis. The CDR3 region is CASSQDAAGAGWANVLTF. The CDR3 region has the DNA TGCGCCAGCAGCCAAGACGCAGCGGGAGCCGGCTGGGCCAACGTCCTGACTTTC.